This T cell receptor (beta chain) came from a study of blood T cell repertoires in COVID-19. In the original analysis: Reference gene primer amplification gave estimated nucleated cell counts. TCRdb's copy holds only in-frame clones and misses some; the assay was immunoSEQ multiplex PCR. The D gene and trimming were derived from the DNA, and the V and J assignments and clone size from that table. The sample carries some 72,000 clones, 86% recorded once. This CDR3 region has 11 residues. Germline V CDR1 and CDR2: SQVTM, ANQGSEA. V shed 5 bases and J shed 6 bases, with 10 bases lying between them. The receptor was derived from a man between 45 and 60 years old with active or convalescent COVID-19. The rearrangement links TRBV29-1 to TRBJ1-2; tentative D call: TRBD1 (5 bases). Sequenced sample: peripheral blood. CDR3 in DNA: TGCAGCGTTTTAGGGGCCGATGGCTACACCTTC. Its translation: CSVLGADGYTF. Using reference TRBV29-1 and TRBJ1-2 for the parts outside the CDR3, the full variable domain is SAVISQKPSRDICQRGTSLTIQCQVDSQVTMMFWYRQQPGQSLTLIATANQGSEATYESGFVIDKFPISRPNLTFSTLTVSNMSPEDSSIYLCSVLGADGYTFGSGTRLTVV.